This T cell receptor beta chain was sequenced in a study of blood T cells in healthy people across ages. PCR was performed a second time for about 7 to 11 cycles using a sample-barcoded 5' primer and a J-beta primer mix. TCRdb ran MiXCR on the 5' RACE reads and lists one entry per CDR3 protein. This table has 730,000 or so distinct CDR3 sequences, roughly 43% appearing once. Study-wide results and caveats: Diversity estimates drawn from one million T cells were deemed underestimates. Shifts in expanded clonotypes may have been confounded by donor CMV status, which was unknown. Roughly linear declines in TCR beta diversity per million T cells occurred with age.

This clonotype was detected only once. Its target is unknown. The CDR3 has 18 amino acids. V shed 3 bases and J 5 bases; nucleotides not matched to a gene: 13. The germline V gene encodes CDR1 SNHLY and CDR2 FYNNEI. This receptor was obtained from a man older than 75 in good health. Source material: blood. V and J are TRBV2 and TRBJ2-1, with 10 bases that match TRBD2. CDR3 DNA sequence: TGTGCCAGCAGTGATCTTAGGCTAGCGGGAGTAGTGGACAATGAGCAGTTCTTC. Amino acids: CASSDLRLAGVVDNEQFF.